These T cell receptor beta chains were read from a single sample in a study of T cell responses to AZD1222 COVID-19 vaccine. Profiling relied on immunoSEQ multiplex PCR, and the TCRdb table lists in-frame clones only, not all of them. The sample records 110,000 or so clones, approximately 90% being singletons. The material sequenced was peripheral blood, taken on day 0 of MenACWY control vaccination. These TCRs come from an adult in good health. Both conserved end residues are part of each CDR3. D genes are given only for firm matches. The size of a clone is reported for some rows only, either as once, few or many, or as a class for expanded clones.

clone_size: -
v_call: TRBV7-3
d_call: -
j_call: TRBJ1-2
cdr3_nt: TGTGCCAGCAGCTTAAGTGGAGGGGATGGCTACACCTTC
cdr3_aa: CASSLSGGDGYTF

clone_size: -
v_call: TRBV19
d_call: TRBD2
j_call: TRBJ2-5
cdr3_nt: TGTGCCAGTAGTACTCAGACTAGCGGGGGGCGTAAAGAGACCCAGTACTTC
cdr3_aa: CASSTQTSGGRKETQYF

clone_size: -
v_call: TRBV6-5
d_call: TRBD1
j_call: TRBJ1-5
cdr3_nt: TGTGCCAGCAGTTCAGGTCGGGGACAGTTCAATCAGCCCCAGCATTTT
cdr3_aa: CASSSGRGQFNQPQHF

clone_size: -
v_call: TRBV19
d_call: TRBD1
j_call: TRBJ2-2
cdr3_nt: TGTGCCAGTACCCGGGACAGAGCGAACACCGGGGAGCTGTTTTTT
cdr3_aa: CASTRDRANTGELFF

clone_size: -
v_call: TRBV19
d_call: -
j_call: TRBJ2-2
cdr3_nt: TGTGCCAGTAGCTCCGGGACCGCGTTCGGGGAGCTGTTTTTT
cdr3_aa: CASSSGTAFGELFF

clone_size: once
v_call: TRBV6-4
d_call: -
j_call: TRBJ1-1
cdr3_nt: TGTGCCAGCAGCAGGGAGGTGAACACTGAAGCTTTCTTT
cdr3_aa: CASSREVNTEAFF

clone_size: -
v_call: TRBV9
d_call: -
j_call: TRBJ2-7
cdr3_nt: TGTGCCAGCAGCGTAGACGGAGAGGGAGAGCAGTACTTC
cdr3_aa: CASSVDGEGEQYF

clone_size: -
v_call: TRBV28
d_call: TRBD1
j_call: TRBJ1-2
cdr3_nt: TGTGCCAGCAGTTTAGAAGCCAGGGGGCTAGGCTACACCTTC
cdr3_aa: CASSLEARGLGYTF

clone_size: -
v_call: TRBV7-2
d_call: -
j_call: TRBJ2-7
cdr3_nt: TGTGCGACTCGCCAAGGCCCCGGGAGCTCCTACGAGCAGTACTTC
cdr3_aa: CATRQGPGSSYEQYF

clone_size: -
v_call: TRBV9
d_call: -
j_call: TRBJ2-7
cdr3_nt: TGTGCCAGCAGCGTGGACTGGAGCTCCTACGAGCAGTACTTC
cdr3_aa: CASSVDWSSYEQYF

clone_size: -
v_call: TRBV4-2
d_call: -
j_call: TRBJ2-5
cdr3_nt: TGTGCCAGCAGCCAGGAAGGGCACCAGGAGACCCAGTACTTC
cdr3_aa: CASSQEGHQETQYF

clone_size: -
v_call: TRBV5-1
d_call: -
j_call: TRBJ2-5
cdr3_nt: TGCGCCAGCAGCCTACAGGTAGAGACCCAGTACTTC
cdr3_aa: CASSLQVETQYF

clone_size: -
v_call: TRBV5-5
d_call: -
j_call: TRBJ1-5
cdr3_nt: TGTGCCAGCAGCTTCGCGGGGGGAGGCAATCAGCCCCAGCATTTT
cdr3_aa: CASSFAGGGNQPQHF

clone_size: -
v_call: TRBV27
d_call: -
j_call: TRBJ1-5
cdr3_nt: TGTGCCAGCAGTTTTTTCAACAGGGACAATCAGCCCCAGCATTTT
cdr3_aa: CASSFFNRDNQPQHF

clone_size: -
v_call: TRBV29-1
d_call: -
j_call: TRBJ1-1
cdr3_nt: TGCAGCGTTGAAGATCGGGGCAGGGTCACTGAAGCTTTCTTT
cdr3_aa: CSVEDRGRVTEAFF

clone_size: -
v_call: TRBV12-5
d_call: -
j_call: TRBJ1-6
cdr3_nt: TGTGCTAGTGGTTTGGTCTCAGGAGGGGCCTATAATTCACCCCTCCACTTT
cdr3_aa: CASGLVSGGAYNSPLHF

clone_size: -
v_call: TRBV6-2/TRBV6-3
d_call: -
j_call: TRBJ1-1
cdr3_nt: TGTGCCAGCAGCAAGTCGTCCGGGAACACTGAAGCTTTCTTT
cdr3_aa: CASSKSSGNTEAFF

clone_size: few
v_call: TRBV11-2
d_call: -
j_call: TRBJ1-1
cdr3_nt: TGTGCCAGCAGTTCCCCATCCGTTGGGACGCTCGGCACTGAAGCTTTCTTT
cdr3_aa: CASSSPSVGTLGTEAFF

clone_size: -
v_call: TRBV14
d_call: -
j_call: TRBJ2-5
cdr3_nt: TGTGCCAGCAGCCAAACCCTCCCAGAGACCCAGTACTTC
cdr3_aa: CASSQTLPETQYF

clone_size: -
v_call: TRBV5-1
d_call: -
j_call: TRBJ1-2
cdr3_nt: TGCGCCAGCAGCCCCGACACAAACTATGGCTACACCTTC
cdr3_aa: CASSPDTNYGYTF

clone_size: -
v_call: TRBV10-1
d_call: -
j_call: TRBJ1-4
cdr3_nt: TGCGCCAGCAGTGACTCGACCGAGGGAGAAAAACTGTTTTTT
cdr3_aa: CASSDSTEGEKLFF

clone_size: once
v_call: TRBV3-1/TRBV3-2
d_call: TRBD1
j_call: TRBJ1-2
cdr3_nt: TGTGCCAGCAGCCCTCTGGGGACAGGGGGCTATGGCTACACCTTC
cdr3_aa: CASSPLGTGGYGYTF

clone_size: -
v_call: TRBV5-1
d_call: TRBD2
j_call: TRBJ2-1
cdr3_nt: TGCGCCAGCAGCTCTGGACTAGCGGGGGGATACAATGAGCAGTTCTTC
cdr3_aa: CASSSGLAGGYNEQFF

clone_size: -
v_call: TRBV18
d_call: -
j_call: TRBJ1-1
cdr3_nt: TGTGCCAGCTCCCTTGGGATGGCCAGGGGGAACACTGAAGCTTTCTTT
cdr3_aa: CASSLGMARGNTEAFF

clone_size: -
v_call: TRBV18
d_call: -
j_call: TRBJ1-1
cdr3_nt: TGTGCCAGCTCACCGGAAACCGAAGCTTTCTTT
cdr3_aa: CASSPETEAFF

clone_size: -
v_call: TRBV9
d_call: TRBD1
j_call: TRBJ1-2
cdr3_nt: TGTGCCAGCAGCGCTCCCGGAGGGGGCAAAATTGGCTACACCTTC
cdr3_aa: CASSAPGGGKIGYTF

clone_size: -
v_call: TRBV6-5
d_call: TRBD1
j_call: TRBJ2-7
cdr3_nt: TGTGCCAGCAGAAATGGACAGGCGTACGAGCAGTACTTC
cdr3_aa: CASRNGQAYEQYF

clone_size: once
v_call: TRBV20-1
d_call: -
j_call: TRBJ2-1
cdr3_nt: TGCAGTGCTAGAGGCGGGCTGCAGTTCTTC
cdr3_aa: CSARGGLQFF

clone_size: -
v_call: TRBV7-7
d_call: TRBD2
j_call: TRBJ2-3
cdr3_nt: TGTGCTAGCAGCAATAGCGGGGGGGACGCAGATACGCAGTATTTT
cdr3_aa: CASSNSGGDADTQYF

clone_size: -
v_call: TRBV5-6
d_call: -
j_call: TRBJ2-7
cdr3_nt: TGTGCCAGCAGCTTGTCCAGCGGGTCTGGCGAGCAGTACTTC
cdr3_aa: CASSLSSGSGEQYF

clone_size: -
v_call: TRBV29-1
d_call: -
j_call: TRBJ2-5
cdr3_nt: TGCAGCGTTGGAAGGGACGCCCAGGGAGAGACCCAGTACTTC
cdr3_aa: CSVGRDAQGETQYF

clone_size: -
v_call: TRBV7-2
d_call: TRBD2
j_call: TRBJ2-5
cdr3_nt: TGTGCCAGCAGCTTAGTCGGGACTAGCGGGGCCCAGTACTTC
cdr3_aa: CASSLVGTSGAQYF

clone_size: -
v_call: TRBV4-2
d_call: TRBD1
j_call: TRBJ1-2
cdr3_nt: TGTGCCAGCAGCGCGGGACAGGGGGAAAACTATGGCTACACCTTC
cdr3_aa: CASSAGQGENYGYTF

clone_size: -
v_call: TRBV7-2
d_call: -
j_call: TRBJ1-3
cdr3_nt: TGTGCCAGCAGCTCTCAGGTCGCAGACGGAAACACCATATATTTT
cdr3_aa: CASSSQVADGNTIYF

clone_size: few
v_call: TRBV11-2
d_call: TRBD1
j_call: TRBJ1-2
cdr3_nt: TGTGCCAGCAGCTCCATAGACAGGGGTATTAACTATGGCTACACCTTC
cdr3_aa: CASSSIDRGINYGYTF

clone_size: -
v_call: TRBV5-4
d_call: TRBD1
j_call: TRBJ2-7
cdr3_nt: TGTGCCAGCAGCATGGGACAGGGGGACTACGAGCAGTACTTC
cdr3_aa: CASSMGQGDYEQYF

clone_size: once
v_call: TRBV6-2/TRBV6-3
d_call: -
j_call: TRBJ1-5
cdr3_nt: TGTGCCAGCAGTTCCGTAGGGCAGTCGGCGGGCAATCAGCCCCAGCATTTT
cdr3_aa: CASSSVGQSAGNQPQHF

clone_size: -
v_call: TRBV1
d_call: -
j_call: TRBJ1-2
cdr3_nt: TGCACCAGCAGCCAAGATAAGGCTTTTTTCCTCGGGGACTATGGCTACACCTTC
cdr3_aa: CTSSQDKAFFLGDYGYTF

clone_size: -
v_call: TRBV5-6
d_call: -
j_call: TRBJ2-3
cdr3_nt: TGTGCCAGCAGGAGCTGGGGCCGGTCTAGCACAGATACGCAGTATTTT
cdr3_aa: CASRSWGRSSTDTQYF

clone_size: -
v_call: TRBV2
d_call: -
j_call: TRBJ2-7
cdr3_nt: TGTGCCAGCAGTGCGGGCGAGTACGAGCAGTACTTC
cdr3_aa: CASSAGEYEQYF

clone_size: -
v_call: TRBV5-6
d_call: -
j_call: TRBJ1-1
cdr3_nt: TGTGCCAGCAGCTTGGCCAGTAAAGCTTTCTTT
cdr3_aa: CASSLASKAFF

clone_size: -
v_call: TRBV5-1
d_call: TRBD1
j_call: TRBJ2-3
cdr3_nt: TGCGCCAGCAGCTTCGGACAGGGGACGGGCACAGATACGCAGTATTTT
cdr3_aa: CASSFGQGTGTDTQYF